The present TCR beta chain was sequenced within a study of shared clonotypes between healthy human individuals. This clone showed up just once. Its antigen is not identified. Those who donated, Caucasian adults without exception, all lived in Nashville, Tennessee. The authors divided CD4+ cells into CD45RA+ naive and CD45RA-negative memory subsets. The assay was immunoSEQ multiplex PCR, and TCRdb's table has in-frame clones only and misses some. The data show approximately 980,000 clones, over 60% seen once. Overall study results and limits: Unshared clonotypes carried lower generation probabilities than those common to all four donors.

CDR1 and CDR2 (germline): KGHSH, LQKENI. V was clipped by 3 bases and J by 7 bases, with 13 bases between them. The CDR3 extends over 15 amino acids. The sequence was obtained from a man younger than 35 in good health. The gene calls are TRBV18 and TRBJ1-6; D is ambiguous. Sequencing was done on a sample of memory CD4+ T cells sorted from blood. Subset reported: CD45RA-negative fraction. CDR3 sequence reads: CASSPEGPRNSPLHF. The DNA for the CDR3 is TGTGCCAGCTCACCGGAGGGTCCGCGGAATTCACCCCTCCACTTT.